Included here is one T cell receptor beta chain sequence, with context. This CDR3 has 16 residues. Germline V gene data show CDR1 as LGHDT and CDR2 as YNNKEL (reference sequence). TCRdb reanalyzed the 5' RACE reads and collapses them to one entry per CDR3 protein, without DNA. In total, the table holds approximately 380,000 distinct CDR3 sequences. This record belongs to a study of monozygotic twins with inflammatory bowel disease. The sequencing sample was made of blood. The TCR originated in a human donor with ulcerative colitis or Crohn's disease, or a healthy co-twin of an affected twin (not recorded which). The chain is built from TRBV3-1 and TRBJ2-4; TCRdb proposes TRBD1, but this gene call is untestable without DNA. The CDR3 region is CASSPTGTGAKNIQYF. Supplemented by reference TRBV3-1 and TRBJ2-4, the full variable domain reads DTAVSQTPKYLVTQMGNDKSIKCEQNLGHDTMYWYKQDSKKFLKIMFSYNNKELIINETVPNRFSPKSPDKAHLNLHINSLELGDSAVYFCASSPTGTGAKNIQYFGAGTRLSVL.